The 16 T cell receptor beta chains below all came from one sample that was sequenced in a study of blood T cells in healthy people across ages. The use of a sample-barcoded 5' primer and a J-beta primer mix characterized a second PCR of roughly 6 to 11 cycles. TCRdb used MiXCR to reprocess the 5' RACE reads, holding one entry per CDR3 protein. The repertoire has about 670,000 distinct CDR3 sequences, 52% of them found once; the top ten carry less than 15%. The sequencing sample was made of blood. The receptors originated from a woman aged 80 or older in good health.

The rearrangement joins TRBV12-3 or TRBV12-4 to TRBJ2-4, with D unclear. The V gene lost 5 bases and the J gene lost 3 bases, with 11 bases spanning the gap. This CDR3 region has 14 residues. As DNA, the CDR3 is TGTGCCAGCAGTCCCCTGGGGAACAAAAACATTCAGTACTTC. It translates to CASSPLGNKNIQYF.

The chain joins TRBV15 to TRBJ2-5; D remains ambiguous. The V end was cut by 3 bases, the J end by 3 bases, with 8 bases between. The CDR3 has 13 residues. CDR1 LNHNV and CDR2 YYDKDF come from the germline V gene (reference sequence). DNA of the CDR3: TGTGCCACCAGCAGCTGGGGTAAAGAGACCCAGTACTTC. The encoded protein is CATSSWGKETQYF.

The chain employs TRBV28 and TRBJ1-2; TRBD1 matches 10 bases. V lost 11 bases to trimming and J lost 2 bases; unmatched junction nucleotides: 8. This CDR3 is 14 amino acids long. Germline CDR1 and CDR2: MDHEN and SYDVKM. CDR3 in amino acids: CAGGTGASNYGYTF. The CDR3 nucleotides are TGTGCCGGTGGGACAGGGGCCTCCAACTATGGCTACACCTTC.

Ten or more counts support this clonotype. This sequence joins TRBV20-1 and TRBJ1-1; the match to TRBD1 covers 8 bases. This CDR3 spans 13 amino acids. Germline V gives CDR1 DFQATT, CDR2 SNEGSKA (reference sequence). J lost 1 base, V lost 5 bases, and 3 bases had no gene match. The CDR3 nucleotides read TGCAGTGCTGGACAGGGCAGGAACACTGAAGCTTTCTTT. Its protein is CSAGQGRNTEAFF.

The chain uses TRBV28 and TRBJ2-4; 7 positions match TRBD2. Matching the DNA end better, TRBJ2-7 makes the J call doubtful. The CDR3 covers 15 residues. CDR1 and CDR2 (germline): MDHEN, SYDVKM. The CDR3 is CASSFASGNNYEQYF. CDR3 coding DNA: TGTGCCAGCAGTTTTGCTAGCGGAAATAACTACGAGCAGTACTTC.

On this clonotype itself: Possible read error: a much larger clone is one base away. The CDR3 region is CASRGGGSQETQYF. The CDR3, as DNA: TGTGCCAGCAGGGGCGGCGGGAGTCAAGAGACCCAGTACTTC. This chain joins TRBV12-3 or TRBV12-4 and TRBJ2-7; TRBD2 agrees at 7 bases. The DNA matches TRBJ2-5 better at its end, which makes the J call doubtful. The CDR3 has 14 residues.

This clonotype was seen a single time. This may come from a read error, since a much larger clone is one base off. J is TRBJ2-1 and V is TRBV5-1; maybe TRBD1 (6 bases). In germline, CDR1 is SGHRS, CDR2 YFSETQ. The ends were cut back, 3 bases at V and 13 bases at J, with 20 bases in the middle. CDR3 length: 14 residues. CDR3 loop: CASSSTWTEETQFF. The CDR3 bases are TGCGCCAGCAGCTCCACCTGGACAGAAGAGACCCAGTTCTTC.

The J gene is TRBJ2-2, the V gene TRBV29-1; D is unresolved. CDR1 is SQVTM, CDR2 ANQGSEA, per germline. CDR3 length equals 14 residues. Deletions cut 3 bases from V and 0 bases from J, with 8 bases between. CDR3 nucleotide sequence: TGCAGCGTTGATGGGCTAGCGAACACCGGGGAGCTGTTTTTT. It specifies CSVDGLANTGELFF.

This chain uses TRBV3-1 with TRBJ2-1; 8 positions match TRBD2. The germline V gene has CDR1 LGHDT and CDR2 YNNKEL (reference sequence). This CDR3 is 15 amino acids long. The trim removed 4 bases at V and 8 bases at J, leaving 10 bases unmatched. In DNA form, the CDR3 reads TGTGCCAGCAGCCCCCCCGGGGGGGCTTATTATGAGCAGTTCTTC. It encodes CASSPPGGAYYEQFF.

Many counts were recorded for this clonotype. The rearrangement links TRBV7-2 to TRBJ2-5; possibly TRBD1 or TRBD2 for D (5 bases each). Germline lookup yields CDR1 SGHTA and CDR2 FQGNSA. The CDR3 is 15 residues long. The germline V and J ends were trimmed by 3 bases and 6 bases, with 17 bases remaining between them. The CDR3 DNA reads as TGTGCCAGCAGCTTTTGGGGGTTGTTAGTGAAGACCCAGTACTTC. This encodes CASSFWGLLVKTQYF.

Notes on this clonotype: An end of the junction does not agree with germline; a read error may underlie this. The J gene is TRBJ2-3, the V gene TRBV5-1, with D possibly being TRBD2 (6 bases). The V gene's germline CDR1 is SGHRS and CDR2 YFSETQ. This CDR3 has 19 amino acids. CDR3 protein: CASSLISGHGMANTGTQYF. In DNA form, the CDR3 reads TGCGCCAGCAGCTTGATTAGCGGCCACGGTATGGCGAACACAGGTACGCAGTATTTT. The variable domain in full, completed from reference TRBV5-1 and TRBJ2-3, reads KAGVTQTPRYLIKTRGQQVTLSCSPISGHRSVSWYQQTPGQGLQFLFEYFSETQRNKGNFPGRFSGRQFSNSRSEMNVSTLELGDSALYLCASSLISGHGMANTGTQYFGPGTRLTVL.

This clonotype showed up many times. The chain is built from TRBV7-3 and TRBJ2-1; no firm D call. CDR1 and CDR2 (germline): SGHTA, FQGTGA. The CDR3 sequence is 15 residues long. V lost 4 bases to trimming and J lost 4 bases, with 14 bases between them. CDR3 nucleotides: TGTGCCAGCAGCTCCTCTCGAGACGGTTACAATGAGCAGTTCTTC. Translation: CASSSSRDGYNEQFF.

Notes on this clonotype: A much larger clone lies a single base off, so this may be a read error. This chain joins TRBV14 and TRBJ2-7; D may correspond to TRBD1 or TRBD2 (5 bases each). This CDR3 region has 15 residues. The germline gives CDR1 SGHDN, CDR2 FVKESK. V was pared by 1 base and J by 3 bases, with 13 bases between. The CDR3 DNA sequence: TGTGCCAGCAGCCAAGTACTAGGGGATCTCTACGAGCAGTACTTC. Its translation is CASSQVLGDLYEQYF.

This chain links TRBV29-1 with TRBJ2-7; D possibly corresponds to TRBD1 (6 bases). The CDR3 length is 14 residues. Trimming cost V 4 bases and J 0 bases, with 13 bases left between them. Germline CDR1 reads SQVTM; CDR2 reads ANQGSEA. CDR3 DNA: TGCAGCGTTGGATCCGACAGGAGCTCCTACGAGCAGTACTTC. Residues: CSVGSDRSSYEQYF.

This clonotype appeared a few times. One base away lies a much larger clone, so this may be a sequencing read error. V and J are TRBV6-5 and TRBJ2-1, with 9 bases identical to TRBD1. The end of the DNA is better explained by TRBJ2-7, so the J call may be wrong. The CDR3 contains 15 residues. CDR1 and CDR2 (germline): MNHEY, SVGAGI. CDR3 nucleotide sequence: TGTGCCAGCAGTTACGGGACAGGGACCTACAATGAGCAGTACTTC. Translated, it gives CASSYGTGTYNEQYF.

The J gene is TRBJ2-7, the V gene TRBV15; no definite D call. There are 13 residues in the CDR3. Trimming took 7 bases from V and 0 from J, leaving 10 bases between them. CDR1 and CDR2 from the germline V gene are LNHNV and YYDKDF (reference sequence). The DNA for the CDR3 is TGTGCCACCACCGACCCCTCCTCCTACGAGCAGTACTTC. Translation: CATTDPSSYEQYF.